These 3 T cell receptor beta chains were sequenced from one sample in a study of blood T cell repertoires in COVID-19. Profiled with immunoSEQ multiplex PCR; TCRdb holds only in-frame clones, not every one. The data show around 60,000 clones, roughly 88% seen once. The sample was peripheral blood. Receptor source: a human donor in a cohort sampled during active COVID-19.

The CDR3 here is CASSRDLPGQGKNYGYTF. The CDR3 nucleotides read TGCGCCAGCAGCCGGGACCTTCCGGGACAGGGGAAAAACTATGGCTACACCTTC. The J gene is TRBJ1-2, the V gene TRBV4-1; 10 bases match TRBD1. V was pared by 4 bases and J by 2 bases, with 13 bases of the junction left unmatched. Germline values: CDR1 MGHRA, CDR2 YSYEKL. The CDR3 is made up of 18 amino acids.

The CDR3 sequence is CASSPTRQGYGYTF. CDR3 in DNA: TGCGCCAGCAGCCCGACGAGACAGGGTTATGGCTACACCTTC. The chain recombines TRBV5-1 with TRBJ1-2; 7 nucleotides align to TRBD1. Losses at the gene ends were 4 bases for V and 5 bases for J; bases not matched to a gene: 8. From germline, CDR1 is SGHRS and CDR2 YFSETQ. CDR3 size: 14 residues.

As to this clone: The same CDR3 arises from other DNA sequences in this sample as well. This rearrangement joins TRBV4-3 to TRBJ2-7, with TRBD2 identical over 11 bases. After removal of 4 bases from V and 0 bases from J, the junction contained 5 bases not matched to a gene. The CDR3 is 16 residues long. Germline CDR1 and CDR2: LGHNA and YSLEER. The CDR3 protein is CASSPVGLAGSYEQYF. CDR3 sequence (DNA): TGCGCCAGCAGCCCAGTAGGACTAGCGGGCTCCTACGAGCAGTACTTC.